These 30 T cell receptor beta chains came from one sample sequenced in a study of post-analysis software for immune sequencing data. No antigen has been identified for these receptors. Study-wide results and limits: TRBV5-6, TRBV5-1 and TRBV20-1 belonged to a set of roughly 5 TRBV segments that were more frequent in patients than controls.

Unique molecular identifiers were present in the TCR beta cDNA libraries. TCRdb passed the PCR reads through MiXCR, listing each CDR3 protein once. The sample has fewer than 850,000 distinct CDR3 sequences; 25% to 30% are singletons. The sample taken for sequencing was blood. These receptors all stem from a girl aged 10 to 17 with multiple sclerosis.

The rearrangement uses TRBV28 and TRBJ1-1; no clear D. V was pared by 5 bases and J by 3 bases, with 13 bases between. Germline-derived CDR1 and CDR2 are MDHEN and SYDVKM. The CDR3 has 14 residues. The CDR3 spells CASSVLRPDTEAFF. The CDR3 nucleotides are TGTGCCAGCAGTGTCCTCCGTCCCGACACTGAAGCTTTCTTT.

V usage is TRBV5-1 and J usage is TRBJ1-1, with TRBD1 matching 9 bases. Germline lookup yields CDR1 SGHRS and CDR2 YFSETQ. The CDR3 is made up of 15 amino acids. V shed 0 bases and J 4 bases; nucleotides not matched to a gene: 4. CDR3 bases: TGCGCCAGCAGCTTGGACAGGGGGCTGAGCACTGAAGCTTTCTTT. It translates to CASSLDRGLSTEAFF.

The table lists this clonotype with many counts. The chain links TRBV28 to TRBJ2-5; D is possibly TRBD2 (5 bases). Deletions cut 6 bases from V and 0 bases from J, with 11 bases between. Germline-derived CDR1 and CDR2 are MDHEN and SYDVKM. The CDR3 has 14 amino acids. In nucleotides, the CDR3 is TGTGCCAGCAGAGAACAGCGGTACCAAGAGACCCAGTACTTC. Its translation is CASREQRYQETQYF.

The chain has TRBV20-1 and TRBJ1-2, with D possibly TRBD1 on 6 matching bases. The length of the CDR3 is 18 residues. V dropped 1 base and J dropped 1 base, with 22 bases sitting between them. The germline gives CDR1 DFQATT, CDR2 SNEGSKA (reference sequence). This chain's CDR3 is CSARVGGGGPRINYGYTF. The CDR3 bases are TGCAGTGCTAGAGTAGGAGGGGGGGGCCCGCGAATTAACTATGGCTACACCTTC.

This sequence joins TRBV7-9 and TRBJ1-1; D may be TRBD1 (6 bases). The CDR3 covers 16 residues. V lost 5 bases to trimming and J lost 1 base, with 17 bases between them. Germline loops: CDR1 SEHNR, CDR2 FQNEAQ (reference sequence). The CDR3 protein is CASSAAGGRSNTEAFF. The CDR3 nucleotides read TGTGCCAGCAGCGCAGCCGGGGGCAGGTCGAACACTGAAGCTTTCTTT.

V usage is TRBV20-1 and J usage is TRBJ2-7; D unresolved. The V and J ends lost 0 bases and 0 bases respectively, with 9 bases between them. Germline loops: CDR1 DFQATT, CDR2 SNEGSKA (reference sequence). CDR3 length: 14 amino acids. This CDR3 is CSARDGPSSYEQYF. CDR3 coding DNA: TGCAGTGCTAGAGACGGCCCGAGCTCCTACGAGCAGTACTTC.

The chain has TRBV5-1 and TRBJ1-1; no reliable D call. Looked up from germline, CDR1 is SGHRS and CDR2 is YFSETQ. The V gene lost 2 bases and the J gene lost 5 bases, with 13 bases spanning the gap. The CDR3 has 14 amino acids. DNA of the CDR3: TGCGCCAGCAGCTTTGGGCGTGGGGAAACTGAAGCTTTCTTT. It translates to CASSFGRGETEAFF.

The J gene is TRBJ1-2, the V gene TRBV20-1, with D tentatively TRBD1 (5 bases). The V end was cut by 6 bases, the J end by 0 bases, with 14 bases between. Germline V gene sequence: CDR1 DFQATT, CDR2 SNEGSKA (reference sequence). The CDR3 length is 14 residues. The CDR3 sequence: CSASDSATNYGYTF. Written as DNA, the CDR3 is TGCAGTGCCAGCGACAGTGCAACTAACTATGGCTACACCTTC.

Regarding this clonotype: Being one base from a much bigger clone, this may be a read error. The gene calls are TRBV5-6 and TRBJ2-4, with 9 positions matching TRBD1. The end of the DNA aligns better with TRBJ2-7, so the J call may be wrong. CDR1 is SGHDT and CDR2 is YYEEEE in the germline V gene. The CDR3 covers 14 residues. CDR3 protein: CASSSAGQGYEQYF. The CDR3 DNA follows: TGTGCCAGCAGCTCCGCGGGACAGGGCTACGAGCAGTACTTC.

The chain recombines TRBV4-2 with TRBJ1-1; D is possibly TRBD1 (5 bases). The CDR3 runs 16 residues. The germline V and J ends were trimmed by 0 bases and 4 bases, with 15 bases remaining between them. Germline loops: CDR1 LGHNA, CDR2 YNFKEQ. The CDR3: CASSQDLGGFGTEAFF. The CDR3 coding sequence is TGTGCCAGCAGCCAAGATCTGGGGGGGTTTGGCACTGAAGCTTTCTTT.

This clonotype was detected a few times. Here the CDR3 DNA reads TGCAGCGGGAGGTGGGGGCGCGGAGGCTACACCTTC. Amino acid sequence: CSGRWGRGGYTF. The chain is built from TRBV29-1 and TRBJ1-2; TRBD1 might be the D (6 bases). The CDR3 consists of 12 residues. From germline, CDR1 is SQVTM and CDR2 ANQGSEA. V was cut by 7 bases and J by 8 bases, with 17 bases left in between.

The table lists this clonotype with a few counts. V and J are TRBV27 and TRBJ1-2; D is unclear. The V end was cut by 0 bases, the J end by 4 bases, with 6 bases between. The V gene's germline CDR1 is MNHEY and CDR2 SMNVEV (reference sequence). This CDR3 is 13 amino acids long. The CDR3, as DNA: TGTGCCAGCAGTTTATCAGGCAGCTATGGCTACACCTTC. Translated: CASSLSGSYGYTF.

V gene TRBV11-2 combines with J gene TRBJ2-1; 11 bases match TRBD2. The J call is in doubt because the DNA end fits TRBJ2-7 better. Per germline, CDR1 SGHAT and CDR2 FQNNGV. This CDR3 comprises 15 residues. CDR3: CASSLGLAARNEQYF. The CDR3 nucleotides read TGTGCCAGCAGCCTGGGACTAGCGGCTCGCAATGAGCAGTACTTC.

This clonotype has just a few counts. The V call is TRBV12-3 or TRBV12-4, the J call TRBJ2-1; D perhaps matches TRBD1 (6 bases). V dropped 6 bases and J dropped 5 bases, with 14 bases sitting between them. This CDR3 has 14 residues. Written as DNA, the CDR3 is TGTGCCAGCAGCAAATGGACAGAGAACAATGAGCAGTTCTTC. Translating gives CASSKWTENNEQFF.

The CDR3, as DNA: TGTGCCAGCCGTTCTAGCGTCTACAATGAGCAGTTCTTC. It yields the protein CASRSSVYNEQFF. The gene calls are TRBV27 and TRBJ2-1; D perhaps matches TRBD2 (6 bases). The germline gives CDR1 MNHEY, CDR2 SMNVEV (reference sequence). This CDR3 spans 13 amino acids. Trimming pared 8 bases from V and 3 bases from J, leaving 11 bases between.

The rearrangement links TRBV18 to TRBJ1-1; a possible D gene is TRBD1 (6 bases). Germline V CDR1 and CDR2: KGHSH, LQKENI. Trimming shortened V by 3 bases and J by 2 bases, and 13 bases separated the two germline ends. The CDR3 is 15 amino acids. The CDR3 loop reads CASSPSTGDNTEAFF. The CDR3 region has the DNA TGTGCCAGCTCACCGTCGACAGGAGATAACACTGAAGCTTTCTTT.

This clonotype was picked up a small number of times. The chain joins TRBV10-3 to TRBJ2-1, with 8 bases matching TRBD2. The CDR3 extends over 18 amino acids. V trimming: 5 bases; J trimming: 0 bases; junction bases outside the gene matches: 12. Per germline, CDR1 ENHRY and CDR2 SYGVKD. The CDR3 loop is CAISYFGGRPSSYNEQFF. CDR3 sequence (DNA): TGTGCCATCAGTTACTTCGGCGGGAGGCCCAGCTCCTACAATGAGCAGTTCTTC.

The CDR3 region is CSARASEAGDEQYF. The CDR3 nucleotides read TGCAGTGCTAGAGCTTCAGAGGCGGGGGACGAGCAGTACTTC. The chain uses TRBV20-1 and TRBJ2-7; 7 bases fit TRBD2. Trimming took 1 base from V and 5 from J; bases not matched to a gene: 8. This CDR3 has 14 residues. Germline V gene lookup returns CDR1 DFQATT and CDR2 SNEGSKA (reference sequence).

This clonotype appeared a few times. This chain uses TRBV10-3 with TRBJ2-1, with a possible D match to TRBD2 (5 bases). The CDR3 has 13 amino acids. Germline CDR1 and CDR2: ENHRY and SYGVKD. Trimming took off 7 bases at V and 9 bases at J, with 16 bases between the two ends. In DNA, the CDR3 is TGTGCCATCAACCGGAGGCTGGCCGGTGAGCAGTTCTTC. Protein product: CAINRRLAGEQFF.

The gene calls are TRBV27 and TRBJ1-2, with D possibly matching TRBD1 (5 bases). CDR3 size: 12 residues. The V end lost 10 bases, the J end lost 2 bases, and 11 bases lay between the germline ends. CDR1 and CDR2 (germline): MNHEY, SMNVEV (reference sequence). CDR3: CATGERNYGYTF. CDR3 DNA: TGTGCCACGGGGGAGCGCAACTATGGCTACACCTTC.

This clonotype was counted a few times. The chain couples TRBV5-1 to TRBJ2-3, with D possibly TRBD1 on 6 matching bases. The V gene lost 2 bases and the J gene lost 1 base, with 14 bases spanning the gap. The germline V gene has CDR1 SGHRS and CDR2 YFSETQ. The CDR3 extends over 16 amino acids. The CDR3 sequence is CASSLPGTQGTDTQYF. CDR3 in DNA: TGCGCCAGCAGCTTACCCGGGACACAAGGCACAGATACGCAGTATTTT.

The rearrangement links TRBV24-1 to TRBJ2-7, with TRBD2 identical over 11 bases. In germline, CDR1 is KGHDR, CDR2 SFDVKD. V shed 2 bases and J 7 bases; nucleotides not matched to a gene: 12. The CDR3 covers 17 residues. The CDR3 loop reads CATSDSPPGGTSGEQYF. Here the CDR3 DNA reads TGTGCCACCAGTGATTCCCCTCCGGGGGGGACTAGCGGTGAGCAGTACTTC.

This rearrangement joins TRBV7-8 to TRBJ2-5; no clear D. V was pared by 5 bases and J by 1 base, with 11 bases between. Germline CDR1 is SGHVS and CDR2 is FQNEAQ. There are 14 residues in the CDR3. The DNA for the CDR3 is TGTGCCAGCAGCCCAAAGCGTCTCCAAGAGACCCAGTACTTC. This codes for CASSPKRLQETQYF.

The chain recombines TRBV5-5 with TRBJ2-5, with 12 bases matching TRBD2. This CDR3 contains 16 residues. V shed 4 bases, J shed 4 bases, and the junction held 8 bases outside the gene matches. Germline V CDR1 and CDR2: SGHKS, YYEKEE (reference sequence). This CDR3 is CASSRATGLAGETQYF. CDR3 coding DNA: TGTGCCAGCAGCCGCGCCACGGGACTAGCGGGAGAGACCCAGTACTTC.

This sequence joins TRBV6-1 and TRBJ2-7, with TRBD1 as a possible D gene (7 bases). The closer fit of TRBJ2-5 to the DNA end suggests the J call may be wrong. This CDR3 contains 14 residues. Germline values: CDR1 MNHNS, CDR2 SASEGT. The CDR3 DNA reads TGTGCCAGCAGTGAAGGACAGGGAGGTGAGACCCAGTACTTC. Its translation: CASSEGQGGETQYF.

J is TRBJ2-5 and V is TRBV7-2; 11 bases agree with TRBD2. The germline gives CDR1 SGHTA, CDR2 FQGNSA. V lost 5 bases to trimming and J lost 7 bases; unmatched junction nucleotides: 6. This CDR3 comprises 14 residues. CDR3 protein: CASSQLAGEVTQYF. For the CDR3, the DNA is TGTGCCAGCAGCCAACTAGCGGGAGAGGTGACCCAGTACTTC.

With regard to this clonotype: A much larger clone differs by one base, so this may be a read error. The chain links TRBV10-3 to TRBJ2-7; 8 nucleotides line up with TRBD1. Germline CDR1 reads ENHRY; CDR2 reads SYGVKD. This CDR3 contains 14 residues. CDR3 in amino acids: CAISTGTGSYERYF. In nucleotides, the CDR3 is TGTGCCATCAGTACCGGGACAGGCTCCTACGAGCGGTACTTC.

This clonotype showed up just a few times. This chain uses TRBV11-2 with TRBJ1-1; D not resolved. The CDR3 is 12 residues long. The germline CDR1 and CDR2 sequences are SGHAT and FQNNGV. V was cut by 8 bases and J by 1 base, with 8 bases left in between. CDR3 nucleotide sequence: TGTGCCAGCCGAGGAGGGAACACTGAAGCTTTCTTT. Residues: CASRGGNTEAFF.

V gene TRBV11-2 combines with J gene TRBJ2-7, with TRBD2 matching over 10 bases. The J call is in doubt because the DNA end fits TRBJ2-5 better. Looked up from germline, CDR1 is SGHAT and CDR2 is FQNNGV. This CDR3 contains 15 residues. CDR3 nucleotides: TGTGCCAGCAGCCCCGAACCAGCGGGGGGGGAGACCCAGTACTTC. Residues: CASSPEPAGGETQYF.

V is TRBV5-1 and J is TRBJ1-1, with D perhaps matching TRBD1 (6 bases). Germline lookup yields CDR1 SGHRS and CDR2 YFSETQ. V shed 1 base and J shed 2 bases, with 12 bases lying between them. This CDR3 spans 15 amino acids. CDR3 loop: CASSLRQAINTEAFF. CDR3 in DNA: TGCGCCAGCAGCTTGCGACAGGCCATCAACACTGAAGCTTTCTTT.